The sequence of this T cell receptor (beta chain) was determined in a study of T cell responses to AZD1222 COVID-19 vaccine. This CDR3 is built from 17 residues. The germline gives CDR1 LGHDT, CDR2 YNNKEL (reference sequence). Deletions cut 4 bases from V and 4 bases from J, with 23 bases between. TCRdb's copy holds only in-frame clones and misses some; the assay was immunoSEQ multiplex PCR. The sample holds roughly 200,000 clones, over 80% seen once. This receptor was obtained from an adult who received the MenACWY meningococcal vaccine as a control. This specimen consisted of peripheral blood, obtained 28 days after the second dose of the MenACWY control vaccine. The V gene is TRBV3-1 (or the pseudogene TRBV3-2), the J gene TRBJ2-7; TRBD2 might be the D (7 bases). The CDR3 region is CASSRSFLWGGSYEQYF. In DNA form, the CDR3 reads TGTGCCAGCAGCCGAAGCTTTCTGTGGGGGGGCTCATACGAGCAGTACTTC.